This is a list of T cell receptor beta chains from one sample in a study of cytomegalovirus exposure and HLA in healthy donors. Generated by immunoSEQ multiplex PCR, the TCRdb table keeps only in-frame clones and is missing some. The sample gives some 120,000 clones, roughly two thirds of which show up once; over 1.5% is in the top ten. The sample comprised PBMCs. These receptors all come from a man aged 30 to 45 in good health and CMV-seropositive. The CDR3 runs from the conserved cysteine through the conserved F or W. The D gene is left open where the match is weak. Only some rows state a clone size, as once, few, many or a class for expanded clones.

CDR3aa | CDR3nt | d_gene | v_gene | abundance | j_gene
CASSAQEDNIQYF | TGTGCCAGCAGCGCCCAGGAGGACAACATTCAGTACTTC | - | TRBV9 | few | TRBJ2-4
CASSYSGSYNEQFF | TGTGCCAGCAGTTACTCCGGGAGCTACAATGAGCAGTTCTTC | - | TRBV6-6 | - | TRBJ2-1
CASSHGRGYEQYF | TGCGCCAGCAGCCACGGACGGGGCTACGAGCAGTACTTC | - | TRBV4-1 | - | TRBJ2-7
CASSPRDRGLNEQFF | TGTGCCAGCAGTCCCCGGGACAGGGGGCTTAATGAGCAGTTCTTC | TRBD1 | TRBV28 | - | TRBJ2-1
CASSPTSGSGDTQYF | TGTGCCAGCAGTCCCACTAGCGGGAGCGGCGATACGCAGTATTTT | TRBD2 | TRBV2 | - | TRBJ2-3
CASSIGGGNEQFF | TGTGCCAGTAGTATTGGCGGGGGCAATGAGCAGTTCTTC | TRBD2 | TRBV19 | - | TRBJ2-1
CASRLTGTGGTDTQYF | TGCGCCAGCAGACTTACCGGGACAGGGGGCACAGATACGCAGTATTTT | TRBD1 | TRBV5-1 | - | TRBJ2-3
CASSARQGASFYTF | TGTGCCAGCAGCGCCCGACAGGGGGCCTCTTTCTACACCTTC | TRBD1 | TRBV7-3 | few | TRBJ1-2
CASSSGGQPQGYF | TGTGCCAGCAGTTCCGGTGGACAACCTCAGGGGTACTTC | - | TRBV28 | - | TRBJ2-7
CSVDRQGATYNEQFF | TGCAGCGTTGATAGACAGGGGGCTACCTACAATGAGCAGTTCTTC | TRBD1 | TRBV29-1 | once | TRBJ2-1
CASSLRKGREQYF | TGTGCCAGCAGTTTGAGGAAGGGGCGCGAGCAGTACTTC | - | TRBV27 | once | TRBJ2-7
CAISDQRENEQFF | TGTGCCATCAGTGACCAGCGGGAGAATGAGCAGTTCTTC | TRBD2 | TRBV10-3 | - | TRBJ2-1
CASSYDTGGNYGYTF | TGTGCCAGCAGTTACGATACTGGGGGGAACTATGGCTACACCTTC | - | TRBV6-5 | - | TRBJ1-2
CAISDHRQGWSEQFF | TGTGCCATCAGTGATCATCGACAGGGCTGGTCTGAGCAGTTCTTC | TRBD1 | TRBV10-3 | - | TRBJ2-1
CASSLTYTDTQYF | TGTGCCAGCAGTTTAACATACACAGATACGCAGTATTTT | - | TRBV27 | - | TRBJ2-3
CASSPGLAGGEQYF | TGTGCCAGTTCTCCGGGACTAGCGGGAGGCGAGCAGTACTTC | TRBD2 | TRBV19 | few | TRBJ2-7
CASSLRQLSEQYF | TGCGCCAGCAGCTTGAGACAGCTCAGCGAGCAGTACTTC | - | TRBV5-1 | few | TRBJ2-7